A single sample is the source of the 32 T cell receptor beta chains below, sequenced in a study of T cell responses to AZD1222 COVID-19 vaccine. TCRdb's table, derived via immunoSEQ multiplex PCR, lists solely in-frame clones and lacks some. The table has 150,000 to 200,000 clones, around 94% seen once. Sequencing was performed on peripheral blood, taken 28 days after the second AZD1222 dose. The source of these receptors is an adult who received the AZD1222 COVID-19 vaccine.

CDR3 nucleotide sequence: TGTGCCAGCAGTCAGAGACTAGCGGGAGCCTCCTACGAGCAGTACTTC. Protein product: CASSQRLAGASYEQYF. The chain links TRBV7-2 to TRBJ2-7; TRBD2 agrees at 12 bases. CDR1 is SGHTA, CDR2 FQGNSA, per germline. V lost 6 bases and J lost 0; bases outside the gene matches: 6. This CDR3 comprises 16 residues.

The V gene is TRBV27, the J gene TRBJ2-3; D perhaps matches TRBD1 (6 bases). V dropped 2 bases and J dropped 12 bases, with 18 bases sitting between them. Germline CDR1 and CDR2: MNHEY and SMNVEV (reference sequence). CDR3 size: 14 residues. The CDR3 reads CASSLGGHGASQYF. In nucleotides, the CDR3 is TGTGCCAGCAGTTTAGGGGGCCATGGGGCCTCTCAGTATTTT.

The J gene is TRBJ1-1, the V gene TRBV9; possible D gene TRBD1, 6 bases. Looked up from germline, CDR1 is SGDLS and CDR2 is YYNGEE. V gave up 3 bases and J gave up 10 bases, with 13 bases separating them. This CDR3 has 12 residues. The chain's CDR3 is CASSGRDTGAFF. In DNA, the CDR3 is TGTGCCAGCAGCGGCCGGGACACAGGAGCTTTCTTT.

The V gene is TRBV9, the J gene TRBJ2-3, with 7 bases matching TRBD1. Germline trimming cut 4 bases from V and 5 bases from J; bases unmatched to any gene: 13. Germline CDR1 is SGDLS and CDR2 is YYNGEE. The CDR3 loop spans 16 amino acids. The CDR3, as DNA: TGTGCCAGCAGCTTCTGGGCCACAGGGGCCGGAGATACGCAGTATTTT. It codes for CASSFWATGAGDTQYF.

The rearrangement links TRBV19 to TRBJ1-3, with TRBD1 as a possible D gene (6 bases). Germline values: CDR1 LNHDA, CDR2 SQIVND (reference sequence). The CDR3 contains 15 residues. Trimming shortened V by 5 bases and J by 0 bases, and 11 bases separated the two germline ends. DNA of the CDR3: TGTGCCAGTAGTGAACAGGGTAACTCTGGAAACACCATATATTTT. Translated: CASSEQGNSGNTIYF.

V and J are TRBV24-1 and TRBJ2-5; 9 bases are shared with TRBD1. CDR3 length: 18 amino acids. V lost 4 bases, J lost 2 bases, and 13 bases stayed unmatched. In germline, CDR1 is KGHDR, CDR2 SFDVKD. The CDR3 sequence is CATSETSGDRAQQETQYF. CDR3 bases: TGTGCCACCAGTGAAACCAGTGGGGACAGGGCCCAACAAGAGACCCAGTACTTC.

The V call is TRBV10-3, the J call TRBJ1-4, with 10 positions matching TRBD1. V dropped 0 bases and J dropped 7; count of bases not matched to a gene: 2. CDR1 and CDR2 from the germline V gene are ENHRY and SYGVKD. The CDR3 has 15 residues. CDR3 in DNA: TGTGCCATCAGTGAGTCGGGACAGGGGAGTGAAAAACTGTTTTTT. Translated, it gives CAISESGQGSEKLFF.

The J gene is TRBJ1-1, the V gene TRBV5-1; a possible D gene is TRBD1 (5 bases). The CDR3 is made up of 15 amino acids. The germline CDR1 and CDR2 sequences are SGHRS and YFSETQ. Trimming stripped 4 bases from V and 4 bases from J, with 17 bases between. This chain's CDR3 is CASSLGDDGGTEAFF. The CDR3 region has the DNA TGCGCCAGCAGCCTAGGGGACGACGGGGGCACTGAAGCTTTCTTT. Complete variable domain (other parts from reference TRBV5-1 and TRBJ1-1): KAGVTQTPRYLIKTRGQQVTLSCSPISGHRSVSWYQQTPGQGLQFLFEYFSETQRNKGNFPGRFSGRQFSNSRSEMNVSTLELGDSALYLCASSLGDDGGTEAFFGQGTRLTVV.

The chain combines TRBV6-5 with TRBJ2-3; tentatively, D is TRBD1 (5 bases). V lost 8 bases and J 2 bases, leaving 14 bases between the germline ends. From germline, CDR1 is MNHEY and CDR2 SVGAGI. The CDR3 spans 14 residues. CDR3 coding DNA: TGTGCCAGCGGATGGGGCGAGGACACAGATACGCAGTATTTT. Translated, it gives CASGWGEDTDTQYF.

Remarks on this clone: A read error may account for a junction end that differs from germline. The chain combines TRBV7-2 with TRBJ2-7; 8 nucleotides agree with TRBD2. The CDR3 is made up of 14 amino acids. Germline V gene sequence: CDR1 SGHTA, CDR2 FQGNSA. CDR3 sequence (DNA): TGTGCCAGCAGCCTAGCGGGCCTGTCCTACGAGCAGTACTTC. Translated, it gives CASSLAGLSYEQYF.

Notes on this clone: The junction departs from germline at one end; a sequencing error may be responsible. The gene calls are TRBV5-6 and TRBJ1-5; the D gene is possibly TRBD1 (5 bases). There are 17 residues in the CDR3. Germline CDR1 reads SGHDT; CDR2 reads YYEEEE. The DNA for the CDR3 is TGTGCCAGCCGCTTGGGGGGTTTATGGGGGAGCAATCAGCCCCAGCATTTT. It codes for CASRLGGLWGSNQPQHF. Supplemented by reference TRBV5-6 and TRBJ1-5, the full variable domain reads DAGVTQSPTHLIKTRGQQVTLRCSPKSGHDTVSWYQQALGQGPQFIFQYYEEEERQRGNFPDRFSGHQFPNYSSELNVNALLLGDSALYLCASRLGGLWGSNQPQHFGDGTRLSIL.

V is TRBV5-1 and J is TRBJ2-5; D is perhaps TRBD1 (5 bases). This CDR3 comprises 19 residues. From germline, CDR1 is SGHRS and CDR2 YFSETQ. The V and J ends lost 0 bases and 4 bases respectively, with 25 bases between them. CDR3 sequence reads: CASSLEAGRTPWGAETQYF. The CDR3 DNA sequence: TGCGCCAGCAGCTTGGAGGCAGGGCGAACTCCTTGGGGCGCAGAGACCCAGTACTTC.

The V and J genes are TRBV24-1 and TRBJ2-1; 9 bases are a match to TRBD2. Germline loops: CDR1 KGHDR, CDR2 SFDVKD. The trim removed 0 bases at V and 9 bases at J, leaving 8 bases unmatched. The CDR3 totals 16 residues. This chain's CDR3 is CATSDLAGGPGVEQFF. CDR3 sequence (DNA): TGTGCCACCAGTGATTTGGCGGGAGGGCCTGGAGTTGAGCAGTTCTTC.

The CDR3 nucleotides are TGTGCCAGCAGAGCGGGACTAGACTACGAGCAGTACTTC. It yields the protein CASRAGLDYEQYF. The rearrangement links TRBV12-3 or TRBV12-4 to TRBJ2-7; 8 bases line up with TRBD2. Unmatched junction bases numbered 4, after V lost 6 bases and J lost 3 bases. This CDR3 spans 13 amino acids.

The chain carries TRBV27 and TRBJ2-1; TRBD1 agrees at 7 bases. This CDR3 comprises 16 residues. CDR1 is MNHEY, CDR2 SMNVEV, per germline (reference sequence). J gave up 4 bases and V 6 bases, and 12 bases lay outside the gene matches. CDR3 amino acids: CASRIQEGQFYNEQFF. The DNA for the CDR3 is TGTGCCAGCAGAATCCAAGAGGGACAGTTTTACAATGAGCAGTTCTTC.

The gene calls are TRBV10-2 and TRBJ1-5; a weak D match, TRBD1 (5 bases). The V end was cut by 3 bases, the J end by 3 bases, with 12 bases between. The CDR3 runs to 15 residues. The germline V gene has CDR1 WSHSY and CDR2 SAAADI. CDR3 amino acids: CASSDSGLPNQPQHF. CDR3 in DNA: TGCGCCAGCAGTGATTCGGGACTGCCCAATCAGCCCCAGCATTTT.

The chain carries TRBV29-1 and TRBJ2-5; 9 nucleotides align to TRBD1. From germline, CDR1 is SQVTM and CDR2 ANQGSEA. J was trimmed by 7 bases and V by 8 bases; bases with no gene match: 14. CDR3 length: 14 amino acids. CDR3 sequence: CSIRQGVGLGTQYF. The DNA of the CDR3 is TGCAGCATCCGACAGGGGGTGGGACTGGGGACCCAGTACTTC. Using reference TRBV29-1 and TRBJ2-5 for the parts outside the CDR3, the full variable domain is SAVISQKPSRDICQRGTSLTIQCQVDSQVTMMFWYRQQPGQSLTLIATANQGSEATYESGFVIDKFPISRPNLTFSTLTVSNMSPEDSSIYLCSIRQGVGLGTQYFGPGTRLLVL.

The rearrangement uses TRBV10-3 and TRBJ2-3; 7 bases line up with TRBD2. The CDR3 has 14 amino acids. Germline V gives CDR1 ENHRY, CDR2 SYGVKD. Trimming removed 6 bases from V and 6 bases from J; junction bases left unmatched: 9. The CDR3 loop is CAIRDGLGMDTQYF. In nucleotides, the CDR3 is TGTGCCATCAGGGACGGACTAGGAATGGATACGCAGTATTTT.

The chain employs TRBV15 and TRBJ2-1; 9 bases are a match to TRBD1. Germline assignment: CDR1 LNHNV and CDR2 YYDKDF (reference sequence). This CDR3 contains 15 residues. The trim removed 1 base at V and 7 bases at J, leaving 5 bases unmatched. CDR3: CATSRAPGQGNEQFF. The CDR3, as DNA: TGTGCCACCAGCAGAGCCCCGGGACAGGGAAATGAGCAGTTCTTC.

The V call is TRBV10-3, the J call TRBJ1-1, with unresolved D. The V end was cut by 0 bases, the J end by 1 base, with 6 bases between. CDR3 length: 14 amino acids. Germline CDR1 ENHRY, CDR2 SYGVKD. The CDR3 is CAISESSGNTEAFF. Written as DNA, the CDR3 is TGTGCCATCAGTGAGTCTAGCGGGAACACTGAAGCTTTCTTT.

The V gene is TRBV27, the J gene TRBJ2-7; D assignment may be TRBD1 or TRBD2 (5 bases each). Germline-derived CDR1 and CDR2 are MNHEY and SMNVEV (reference sequence). V was clipped by 6 bases and J by 1 base, with 16 bases between them. The CDR3 runs to 15 residues. CDR3 in amino acids: CASRGEAVESYEQYF. The CDR3 DNA reads TGTGCCAGCAGGGGGGAAGCGGTCGAGTCCTACGAGCAGTACTTC.

This chain uses TRBV29-1 with TRBJ1-1, with 7 bases matching TRBD1. The CDR3 has 14 amino acids. The J segment lost 10 bases and the V segment lost 4 bases, leaving 15 bases of the junction unmatched. The germline V gene encodes CDR1 SQVTM and CDR2 ANQGSEA. CDR3 in DNA: TGCAGCGTTGTTCGAGGCGAGGGGGCGAACTTAGCTTTCTTT. Translated, it gives CSVVRGEGANLAFF.

The rearrangement uses TRBV9 and TRBJ2-1; 7 bases fit TRBD2. The trim removed 0 bases at V and 7 bases at J, leaving 10 bases unmatched. Germline V CDR1 and CDR2: SGDLS, YYNGEE. CDR3 length: 16 amino acids. As DNA, the CDR3 is TGTGCCAGCAGCGTAGGGTTCGGGGGGTCGAGGAATGAGCAGTTCTTC. Translation: CASSVGFGGSRNEQFF.

With regard to this clone: Other DNA sequences in this specimen translate into the identical CDR3. The J gene is TRBJ1-2, the V gene TRBV6-5, with D maybe TRBD1 (5 bases). CDR3 length equals 14 residues. Germline V CDR1 and CDR2: MNHEY, SVGAGI. V was clipped by 0 bases and J by 2 bases, with 7 bases between them. CDR3 sequence: CASSYSTANYGYTF. CDR3 DNA: TGTGCCAGCAGTTACTCGACAGCCAACTATGGCTACACCTTC.

The chain recombines TRBV9 with TRBJ1-5; D not certain. The CDR3 runs 12 residues. V lost 2 bases to trimming and J lost 4 bases, with 4 bases between them. Germline V CDR1 and CDR2: SGDLS, YYNGEE. Written as DNA, the CDR3 is TGTGCCAGCAGCGTCGGGAATCAGCCCCAGCATTTT. Its protein product is CASSVGNQPQHF.

On this clone itself: Other DNA sequences in the same sample also yield this CDR3. This chain joins TRBV18 and TRBJ2-2; no firm D call. The CDR3 has 13 residues. Deletions cut 4 bases from V and 4 bases from J, with 7 bases between. Germline V gives CDR1 KGHSH, CDR2 LQKENI. CDR3 sequence (DNA): TGTGCCAGCTCACTGGACCTCACCGGGGAGCTGTTTTTT. As protein: CASSLDLTGELFF.

The chain joins TRBV7-3 to TRBJ1-1; maybe TRBD1 (6 bases). The V end lost 2 bases, the J end lost 8 bases, and 12 bases lay between the germline ends. The CDR3 consists of 13 residues. Looked up from germline, CDR1 is SGHTA and CDR2 is FQGTGA. CDR3 DNA: TGTGCCAGCAGCTTATACGCGGGGGCAGAAGCTTTCTTT. Translated, it gives CASSLYAGAEAFF.

This clone has only one observation. The chain couples TRBV7-9 to TRBJ2-7, with D maybe TRBD1 (6 bases). The CDR3 contains 12 residues. V shed 5 bases and J shed 4 bases, with 9 bases lying between them. Germline V gene data show CDR1 as SEHNR and CDR2 as FQNEAQ (reference sequence). The CDR3 reads CASSHDRYEQYF. CDR3 in DNA: TGTGCCAGCAGCCACGACAGGTACGAGCAGTACTTC.

The V call is TRBV6-5, the J call TRBJ1-5; 7 bases align to TRBD1. This CDR3 region has 13 residues. V was pared by 6 bases and J by 6 bases, with 5 bases of the junction left unmatched. Germline-derived CDR1 and CDR2 are MNHEY and SVGAGI. CDR3 residues: CASRDAGGQPQHF. CDR3 nucleotides: TGTGCCAGCAGAGATGCAGGGGGTCAGCCCCAGCATTTT.

The rearrangement links TRBV11-2 to TRBJ2-2, with D perhaps assigned TRBD1 or TRBD2 (5 bases each). Looked up from germline, CDR1 is SGHAT and CDR2 is FQNNGV. This CDR3 spans 13 amino acids. With 7 bases removed from V and 5 bases from J, the gap between germline ends came to 11 bases. This chain's CDR3 is CASNTGTTGELFF. The CDR3 DNA sequence: TGTGCCAGCAATACCGGGACGACCGGGGAGCTGTTTTTT.

The chain is built from TRBV25-1 and TRBJ1-4; no clear D. CDR3 length: 11 residues. Trimming left V 6 bases short and J 7 bases short, with 6 bases between. Germline V lookup: CDR1 MGHDK, CDR2 SYGVNS. CDR3 protein: CASSRGEKLFF. Written as DNA, the CDR3 is TGTGCCAGCAGCCGGGGTGAAAAACTGTTTTTT.

The chain uses TRBV3-1 (or the pseudogene TRBV3-2) and TRBJ2-5; D not certain. Trimming removed 3 bases from V and 1 base from J, with 9 bases in between. Germline V CDR1 and CDR2: LGHDT, YNNKEL (reference sequence). The CDR3 sequence is 14 residues long. CDR3 amino acids: CASSHSQIQETQYF. As DNA, the CDR3 is TGTGCCAGCAGCCATAGTCAGATCCAAGAGACCCAGTACTTC.